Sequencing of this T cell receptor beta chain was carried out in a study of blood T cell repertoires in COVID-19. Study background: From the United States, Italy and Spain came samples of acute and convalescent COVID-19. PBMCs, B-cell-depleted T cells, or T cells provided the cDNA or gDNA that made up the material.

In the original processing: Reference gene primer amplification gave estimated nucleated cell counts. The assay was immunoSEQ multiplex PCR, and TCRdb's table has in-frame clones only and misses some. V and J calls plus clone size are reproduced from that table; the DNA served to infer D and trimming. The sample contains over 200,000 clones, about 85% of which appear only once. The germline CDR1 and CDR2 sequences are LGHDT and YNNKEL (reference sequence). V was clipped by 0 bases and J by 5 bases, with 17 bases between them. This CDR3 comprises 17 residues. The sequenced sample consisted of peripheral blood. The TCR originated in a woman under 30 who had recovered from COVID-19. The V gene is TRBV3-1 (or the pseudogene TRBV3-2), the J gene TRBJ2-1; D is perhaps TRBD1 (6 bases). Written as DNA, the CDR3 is TGTGCCAGCAGCCAAGATTGGGGAACAGGGACCAACAATGAGCAGTTCTTC. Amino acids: CASSQDWGTGTNNEQFF.